Each of the 7 T cell receptor beta chains below was sequenced from the same sample in a study of spatial heterogeneity in lung cancer. The time point here: sample taken at primary tumor resection. Tumor, nontumor lung or frozen PBMC supplied whole RNA that was sequenced unsorted. TCRdb reprocessed the 5' RACE reads with MiXCR, giving one entry per CDR3 protein. The repertoire holds about 85,000 distinct CDR3 sequences, with under 25% as singletons. The sequencing used PBMCs, collected at surgery. All receptors derive from a male donor with early-stage non-small cell lung cancer.

This clonotype was found a few times. The chain joins TRBV5-1 to TRBJ2-3; the D gene is possibly TRBD1 (6 bases). The CDR3 consists of 16 residues. The V gene lost 2 bases and the J gene lost 0 bases, with 13 bases spanning the gap. Germline V gene data show CDR1 as SGHRS and CDR2 as YFSETQ. The CDR3 region is CASSLKTGSSTDTQYF. CDR3 bases: TGCGCCAGCAGCTTAAAGACAGGTAGTAGCACAGATACGCAGTATTTT.

At least ten counts were recorded for this clonotype. The rearrangement uses TRBV10-3 and TRBJ2-7; 10 positions match TRBD1. Germline CDR1 reads ENHRY; CDR2 reads SYGVKD. This CDR3 region has 12 residues. The ends lost 6 bases at V and 6 bases at J; junction bases unmatched: 2. CDR3: CAISGDRGEQYF. As DNA, the CDR3 is TGTGCCATCAGCGGGGACAGGGGCGAGCAGTACTTC.

In this sample, this clonotype turned up a few times. This chain links TRBV7-2 with TRBJ1-5, with 8 nucleotides matching TRBD1. The CDR3 runs 15 residues. Germline V gives CDR1 SGHTA, CDR2 FQGNSA. J was trimmed by 5 bases and V by 1 base; bases with no gene match: 4. CDR3 DNA sequence: TGTGCCAGCAGCTTAGGGGACAGGACCTATCAGCCCCAGCATTTT. It codes for CASSLGDRTYQPQHF.

This clonotype was recorded many times. J is TRBJ2-1 and V is TRBV7-9; 9 nucleotides align to TRBD2. The CDR3 covers 17 residues. Germline V lookup: CDR1 SEHNR, CDR2 FQNEAQ (reference sequence). After removal of 2 bases from V and 2 bases from J, the junction contained 7 bases not matched to a gene. This CDR3 reads CASSLMLRLAAYNEQFF. DNA for the CDR3: TGTGCCAGCAGCTTAATGCTGCGACTAGCGGCCTACAATGAGCAGTTCTTC.

The CDR3 DNA reads as TGCGCCAGCAGCGTCCAAGGACAGGGGACGACTGAAGCTTTCTTT. Translating gives CASSVQGQGTTEAFF. The V and J genes are TRBV5-1 and TRBJ1-1; 9 bases are shared with TRBD1. The CDR3 is 15 residues long. Looked up from germline, CDR1 is SGHRS and CDR2 is YFSETQ. V shed 4 bases, J shed 5 bases, and the junction held 9 bases outside the gene matches.

Note on this clonotype: Because it lacks the conserved phenylalanine or tryptophan at the end, this CDR3 is likely a read error. The rearrangement uses TRBV24-1 and TRBJ2-3, with TRBD1 matching over 8 bases. CDR3 size: 14 residues. V dropped 4 bases and J dropped 1; count of bases not matched to a gene: 0. CDR1 and CDR2 (germline): KGHDR, SFDVKD. In DNA, the CDR3 is TGTGCCACCAGTGAGACAGGGGGCACAGATACGCAGTATCTT. It encodes CATSETGGTDTQYL.

A few counts support this clonotype. No conserved phenylalanine or tryptophan is present at the end of the CDR3, so a read error is the likely explanation. The DNA is omitted, as the CDR3 cannot be located on it reliably, and the CDR3 follows TCRdb's listing. V is TRBV7-9 and J is TRBJ2-5; the D call TRBD2 from the table was never checked on the DNA. Ends included, the CDR3 has 11 residues. Germline CDR1 is SEHNR and CDR2 is FQNEAQ (reference sequence). This chain's CDR3 is CASSAGTRFDV.